Sequencing of this TCR beta chain was carried out in a study of blood T cells in healthy people across ages. This clonotype came up a few times. The CDR3 covers 17 residues. V dropped 2 bases and J dropped 0 bases, with 17 bases sitting between them. From germline, CDR1 is DFQATT and CDR2 SNEGSKA (reference sequence). Primed by a sample-barcoded 5' primer and a J-beta primer mix, a second PCR proceeded for about 7 to 11 cycles. Samples each returned at least 2.5 million CDR3-containing paired-end reads. TCRdb re-analysed the 5' RACE reads in MiXCR, keeping a single row per CDR3 protein. In the table there are under 1 million distinct CDR3 sequences, approximately 48% of which are singletons.

This chain uses TRBV20-1 with TRBJ2-1, with TRBD1 as a possible D gene (5 bases). This TCR derives from a man aged 55 to 70 in good health. What was sequenced was blood. The CDR3 spells CSARYVTRVISYNEQFF. In DNA, the CDR3 is TGCAGTGCTAGATACGTTACCAGGGTCATCTCCTACAATGAGCAGTTCTTC.